A single sample is the source of the 18 T cell receptor beta chains below, sequenced in a study of CD8 T cells in ankylosing spondylitis. TCRdb redid the calling of the 5' RACE reads with MiXCR, one entry per CDR3 protein. The table records around 340,000 distinct CDR3 sequences, roughly 20% of them present only once. The sample consisted of blood, either unsorted or a sorted T cell fraction (not recorded which). These TCRs come from a male donor with ankylosing spondylitis or in good health (not recorded which).

V is TRBV7-9 and J is TRBJ2-1; D is possibly TRBD1 or TRBD2 (5 bases each). Trimming took 1 base from V and 9 from J, leaving 13 bases between them. CDR3 size: 14 residues. The germline V gene encodes CDR1 SEHNR and CDR2 FQNEAQ (reference sequence). The CDR3 DNA follows: TGTGCCAGCAGCTTAGTTCTAGGGGACGGTGAGCAGTTCTTC. This encodes CASSLVLGDGEQFF.

This clonotype was picked up a small number of times. The rearrangement joins TRBV29-1 to TRBJ2-1; D is ambiguous. V was cut by 2 bases and J by 0 bases, with 11 bases left in between. Germline V gene sequence: CDR1 SQVTM, CDR2 ANQGSEA. The CDR3 is 15 residues long. CDR3 nucleotides: TGCAGCGTTGAATTAAGCTCACGCTCCTACAATGAGCAGTTCTTC. Translation gives CSVELSSRSYNEQFF.

This clonotype came up a few times. The chain combines TRBV12-3 or TRBV12-4 with TRBJ1-1; D remains ambiguous. V was shortened by 4 bases and J by 3 bases, with 6 bases between the two germline ends. This CDR3 contains 12 residues. This CDR3 reads CASSSLYTEAFF. The DNA of the CDR3 is TGTGCCAGCAGTTCACTATACACTGAAGCTTTCTTT.

The chain has TRBV27 and TRBJ2-1; D gene ambiguous. The V end lost 5 bases, the J end lost 0 bases, and 8 bases lay between the germline ends. In germline, CDR1 is MNHEY, CDR2 SMNVEV (reference sequence). The CDR3 spans 14 residues. CDR3 loop: CASSRRSSYNEQFF. The CDR3, as DNA: TGTGCCAGCAGTCGAAGGAGCTCCTACAATGAGCAGTTCTTC.

The chain recombines TRBV11-2 with TRBJ2-3, with D perhaps assigned TRBD1 or TRBD2 (5 bases each). The CDR3 runs to 13 residues. The germline V and J ends were trimmed by 6 bases and 5 bases, with 12 bases remaining between them. Per the germline V gene, CDR1 is SGHAT and CDR2 is FQNNGV. CDR3 in amino acids: CASRDGAGDTQYF. In DNA form, the CDR3 reads TGTGCCAGCAGGGACGGGGCGGGAGATACGCAGTATTTT. The full variable domain, in which reference TRBV11-2 and TRBJ2-3 provide the parts outside the CDR3, is EAGVAQSPRYKIIEKRQSVAFWCNPISGHATLYWYQQILGQGPKLLIQFQNNGVVDDSQLPKDRFSAERLKGVDSTLKIQPAKLEDSAVYLCASRDGAGDTQYFGPGTRLTVL.

CDR3 nucleotides: TGTGCCAGCAGTTACCCCCCTAACACCGGGGAGCTGTTTTTT. Translation gives CASSYPPNTGELFF. The V call is TRBV6-5, the J call TRBJ2-2; D unclear. V lost 2 bases and J 2 bases, leaving 6 bases between the germline ends. The CDR3 totals 14 residues. Germline V gene sequence: CDR1 MNHEY, CDR2 SVGAGI.

The chain couples TRBV14 to TRBJ2-6; D not certain. Germline V gene data show CDR1 as SGHDN and CDR2 as FVKESK. V was shortened by 5 bases and J by 2 bases, with 10 bases between the two germline ends. This CDR3 has 15 residues. DNA for the CDR3: TGTGCCAGCAGCTCTTGGGGTGCTGGGGCCAACGTCCTGACTTTC. It codes for CASSSWGAGANVLTF.

The rearrangement uses TRBV11-2 and TRBJ2-5; tentative D call: TRBD1 (7 bases). Germline lookup yields CDR1 SGHAT and CDR2 FQNNGV. V lost 2 bases, J lost 5 bases, and 18 bases lay in between. This CDR3 has 16 amino acids. Here the CDR3 DNA reads TGTGCCAGCAGCTTATGGGGGGACAGCGGAATGGAGACCCAGTACTTC. Translating gives CASSLWGDSGMETQYF.

This rearrangement joins TRBV27 to TRBJ2-1, with 9 bases lining up with TRBD1. The CDR3 runs to 14 residues. The germline V gene encodes CDR1 MNHEY and CDR2 SMNVEV (reference sequence). J was trimmed by 5 bases and V by 2 bases; bases with no gene match: 1. DNA for the CDR3: TGTGCCAGCAGTTTAGGGACAGGGCACAATGAGCAGTTCTTC. It specifies CASSLGTGHNEQFF.

This clonotype showed up just a few times. This chain uses TRBV12-3 or TRBV12-4 with TRBJ2-5; 11 bases match TRBD1. The CDR3 totals 16 residues. V dropped 3 bases and J dropped 5; count of bases not matched to a gene: 8. In DNA form, the CDR3 reads TGTGCCAGCAGTTTGGGGACAGGGGGGATCGAGGAGACCCAGTACTTC. As protein: CASSLGTGGIEETQYF.

This chain links TRBV30 with TRBJ2-7, with TRBD1 matching over 8 bases. From germline, CDR1 is GTSNPN and CDR2 SVGIG (reference sequence). The CDR3 is made up of 18 amino acids. V trimming: 6 bases; J trimming: 6 bases; junction bases outside the gene matches: 25. CDR3 coding DNA: TGTGCCTGCAGCCCCGGGACAGGCTCTACCTATCCCTTACGCGAGCAGTACTTC. Residues: CACSPGTGSTYPLREQYF.

The chain recombines TRBV4-1 with TRBJ1-2; no definite D call. The V end was cut by 0 bases, the J end by 3 bases, with 11 bases between. The CDR3 length is 15 residues. CDR1 MGHRA and CDR2 YSYEKL come from the germline V gene. CDR3 bases: TGCGCCAGCAGCCAAGATCCGGGGTCGGACTATGGCTACACCTTC. Protein product: CASSQDPGSDYGYTF.

In its sample, this clonotype was seen a few times. The chain is built from TRBV6-1 and TRBJ2-2, with 10 nucleotides matching TRBD1. Germline assignment: CDR1 MNHNS and CDR2 SASEGT. Germline trimming cut 5 bases from V and 4 bases from J; bases unmatched to any gene: 16. This CDR3 has 19 residues. The CDR3 sequence: CASSPGTGASGLGTGELFF. As DNA, the CDR3 is TGTGCCAGCAGTCCCGGGACAGGGGCCTCCGGCTTGGGCACCGGGGAGCTGTTTTTT.

The V call is TRBV11-3, the J call TRBJ2-3; D is uncertain. CDR1 is SGHNT, CDR2 YENEEA, per germline. V dropped 3 bases and J dropped 2 bases, with 18 bases sitting between them. The CDR3 sequence is 17 residues long. This CDR3 is CASSFSASGLNTDTQYF. In DNA, the CDR3 is TGTGCCAGCAGCTTTAGTGCCTCTGGGCTCAACACAGATACGCAGTATTTT.

This clonotype was found many times. The rearrangement joins TRBV12-3 or TRBV12-4 to TRBJ1-5; no reliable D call. V lost 6 bases to trimming and J lost 4 bases, with 7 bases between them. The CDR3 has 12 residues. CDR3 sequence (DNA): TGTGCCAGCAGCTCTGGAAATCAGCCCCAGCATTTT. It is translated as CASSSGNQPQHF.

The chain employs TRBV4-1 and TRBJ2-1; TRBD1 matches at 7 bases. V shed 4 bases, J shed 3 bases, and the junction held 9 bases outside the gene matches. The CDR3 is 16 amino acids. Germline CDR1 MGHRA, CDR2 YSYEKL. Here the CDR3 reads CASSLKTGNVYNEQFF. As DNA, the CDR3 is TGCGCCAGCAGCCTCAAGACAGGGAATGTCTACAATGAGCAGTTCTTC.

The chain is built from TRBV12-3 or TRBV12-4 and TRBJ2-3, with D perhaps TRBD2 (6 bases). The CDR3 covers 15 residues. The V end was cut by 5 bases, the J end by 4 bases, with 16 bases between. CDR3 DNA sequence: TGTGCCAGCAGTCCCCGGACTAAAGGCCCAGATACGCAGTATTTT. It codes for CASSPRTKGPDTQYF.

This chain connects TRBV5-5 to TRBJ2-3, with 8 bases aligning to TRBD2. CDR3 length: 14 amino acids. Germline loops: CDR1 SGHKS, CDR2 YYEKEE (reference sequence). V shed 2 bases, J shed 6 bases, and the junction held 5 bases outside the gene matches. In nucleotides, the CDR3 is TGTGCCAGCAGCTTTCGTACGGGGGGGGATACGCAGTATTTT. Encoded protein: CASSFRTGGDTQYF.